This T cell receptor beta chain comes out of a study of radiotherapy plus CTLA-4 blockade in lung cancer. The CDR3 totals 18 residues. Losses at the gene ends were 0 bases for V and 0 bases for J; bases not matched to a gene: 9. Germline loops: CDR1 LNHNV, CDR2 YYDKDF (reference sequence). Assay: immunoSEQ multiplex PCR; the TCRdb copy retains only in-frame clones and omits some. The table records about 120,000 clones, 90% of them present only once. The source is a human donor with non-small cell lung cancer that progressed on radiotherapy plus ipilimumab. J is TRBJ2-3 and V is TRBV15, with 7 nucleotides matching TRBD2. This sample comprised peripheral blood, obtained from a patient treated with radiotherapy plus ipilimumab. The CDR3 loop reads CATSRDPWGRASTDTQYF. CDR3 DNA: TGTGCCACCAGCAGAGATCCTTGGGGGAGGGCAAGCACAGATACGCAGTATTTT.